This T cell receptor beta chain appears in the sequencing data of a study of blood T cell repertoires in COVID-19. Study-wide background: Researchers got acute and convalescent COVID-19 samples from the United States, Italy and Spain.

Germline lookup yields CDR1 DFQATT and CDR2 SNEGSKA (reference sequence). The CDR3 has 11 amino acids. V lost 6 bases to trimming and J lost 3 bases, with 8 bases between them. In the source study's methods: Amplification from reference gene primers served as the basis for estimated nucleated cell counts. Assay used: immunoSEQ multiplex PCR; TCRdb lists only in-frame clones, some missing. The D gene and trimming were derived from the DNA, and the V and J assignments and clone size from that table. Among 380,000 or so clones listed, approximately 88% were seen once. The rearrangement joins TRBV20-1 to TRBJ2-5; no definite D call. The receptor was derived from a middle-aged man with acute or convalescent COVID-19. The source material was peripheral blood. The CDR3 reads CSARPKETQYF. CDR3 nucleotide sequence: TGCAGTGCCAGACCCAAAGAGACCCAGTACTTC.